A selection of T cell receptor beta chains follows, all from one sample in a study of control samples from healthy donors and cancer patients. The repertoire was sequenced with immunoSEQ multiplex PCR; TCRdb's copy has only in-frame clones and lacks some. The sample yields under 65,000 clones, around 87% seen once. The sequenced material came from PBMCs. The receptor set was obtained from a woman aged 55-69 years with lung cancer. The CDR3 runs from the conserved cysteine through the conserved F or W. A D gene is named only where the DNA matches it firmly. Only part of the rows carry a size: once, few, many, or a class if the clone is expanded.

CDR3nt: TGTGCCAGCAGGTCGACGCCCGGGACACAGAAAGAGACCCAGTACTTC
CDR3aa: CASRSTPGTQKETQYF
abundance: .
j_gene: TRBJ2-5
v_gene: TRBV2
d_gene: .

CDR3nt: TGTGCCAGCACCCCGACAGGGAGAGGTGAAAAACTGTTTTTT
CDR3aa: CASTPTGRGEKLFF
abundance: .
j_gene: TRBJ1-4
v_gene: TRBV6-6
d_gene: TRBD1

CDR3nt: TGTGCCAGCGAGCGGGGTAGCTCCTACGAGCAGTACTTC
CDR3aa: CASERGSSYEQYF
abundance: .
j_gene: TRBJ2-7
v_gene: TRBV12-3/TRBV12-4
d_gene: TRBD2

CDR3nt: TGTGCCAGCAGTCAAAGCACGACAGTAGCCAAAAACATTCAGTACTTC
CDR3aa: CASSQSTTVAKNIQYF
abundance: .
j_gene: TRBJ2-4
v_gene: TRBV3-1/TRBV3-2
d_gene: .

CDR3nt: TGTGCCAGCAGTTATATTCCAGGGGGCACAGAAAAACTGTTTTTT
CDR3aa: CASSYIPGGTEKLFF
abundance: .
j_gene: TRBJ1-4
v_gene: TRBV5-5
d_gene: TRBD1

CDR3nt: TGTGCCAGCAGTTCTGGAAACACCATATATTTT
CDR3aa: CASSSGNTIYF
abundance: .
j_gene: TRBJ1-3
v_gene: TRBV7-2
d_gene: .

CDR3nt: TGTGCCAGCAGTCGTGGTCGGGGCCTTCATTATGGCTACACCTTC
CDR3aa: CASSRGRGLHYGYTF
abundance: .
j_gene: TRBJ1-2
v_gene: TRBV6-5
d_gene: .

CDR3nt: TGTGCCAGCAGCTCATGGACGTCGTGGAGGTCAGATACGCAGTATTTT
CDR3aa: CASSSWTSWRSDTQYF
abundance: .
j_gene: TRBJ2-3
v_gene: TRBV7-9
d_gene: .

CDR3nt: TGCGCCCGCGGGACCGGGGGGGCTATTCCCGGGGAGCTGTTTTTT
CDR3aa: CARGTGGAIPGELFF
abundance: .
j_gene: TRBJ2-2
v_gene: TRBV5-1
d_gene: TRBD2

CDR3nt: TGTGCCAGCAGCTCCGCGGGCCACTATGGCTACACCTTC
CDR3aa: CASSSAGHYGYTF
abundance: once
j_gene: TRBJ1-2
v_gene: TRBV5-5
d_gene: .

CDR3nt: TGTGCCAGCAGTTCACTAGACGTGGGTGAGCAGTTCTTC
CDR3aa: CASSSLDVGEQFF
abundance: .
j_gene: TRBJ2-1
v_gene: TRBV12-3/TRBV12-4
d_gene: .

CDR3nt: TGTGCCAGCAGCATGACGGCCCCGAGGTCCACGCAGTATTTT
CDR3aa: CASSMTAPRSTQYF
abundance: .
j_gene: TRBJ2-3
v_gene: TRBV5-6
d_gene: .

CDR3nt: TGTGCCAGCAGCCTCAGGGGGCGAGGCGAGCAGTACTTC
CDR3aa: CASSLRGRGEQYF
abundance: .
j_gene: TRBJ2-7
v_gene: TRBV7-3
d_gene: TRBD1

CDR3nt: TGCGCCAGCAGCTTCAGTTACAATGAGCAGTTCTTC
CDR3aa: CASSFSYNEQFF
abundance: .
j_gene: TRBJ2-1
v_gene: TRBV5-1
d_gene: .

CDR3nt: TGCGCCAGCAGCTTACTTCCCCGAGGGACCTCCTACGAGCAGTACTTC
CDR3aa: CASSLLPRGTSYEQYF
abundance: .
j_gene: TRBJ2-7
v_gene: TRBV5-1
d_gene: .

CDR3nt: TGTGCCAGCACCATTGGGAGGGGGAACACAGATACGCAGTATTTT
CDR3aa: CASTIGRGNTDTQYF
abundance: .
j_gene: TRBJ2-3
v_gene: TRBV2
d_gene: .

CDR3nt: TGTGCCAGCAGTTCCGGACAGGGGGCGCGGAATCAGCCCCAGCATTTT
CDR3aa: CASSSGQGARNQPQHF
abundance: .
j_gene: TRBJ1-5
v_gene: TRBV28
d_gene: TRBD1

CDR3nt: TGTGCCAGCACTACCCGGGACAGGGCCTATTCACCCCTCCACTTT
CDR3aa: CASTTRDRAYSPLHF
abundance: .
j_gene: TRBJ1-6
v_gene: TRBV6-5
d_gene: TRBD1

CDR3nt: TGTGCCAGCAGTGAAGTGGTAGGATATGGCTACACCTTC
CDR3aa: CASSEVVGYGYTF
abundance: .
j_gene: TRBJ1-2
v_gene: TRBV6-1
d_gene: .

CDR3nt: TGTGCCAGCAGCTTGCGGGGTGCGGGAAAATTACAGCCCCAGCATTTT
CDR3aa: CASSLRGAGKLQPQHF
abundance: .
j_gene: TRBJ1-5
v_gene: TRBV5-6
d_gene: .

CDR3nt: TGCAGCGTTGAAAAGGGGATGAACACTGAAGCTTTCTTT
CDR3aa: CSVEKGMNTEAFF
abundance: .
j_gene: TRBJ1-1
v_gene: TRBV29-1
d_gene: .